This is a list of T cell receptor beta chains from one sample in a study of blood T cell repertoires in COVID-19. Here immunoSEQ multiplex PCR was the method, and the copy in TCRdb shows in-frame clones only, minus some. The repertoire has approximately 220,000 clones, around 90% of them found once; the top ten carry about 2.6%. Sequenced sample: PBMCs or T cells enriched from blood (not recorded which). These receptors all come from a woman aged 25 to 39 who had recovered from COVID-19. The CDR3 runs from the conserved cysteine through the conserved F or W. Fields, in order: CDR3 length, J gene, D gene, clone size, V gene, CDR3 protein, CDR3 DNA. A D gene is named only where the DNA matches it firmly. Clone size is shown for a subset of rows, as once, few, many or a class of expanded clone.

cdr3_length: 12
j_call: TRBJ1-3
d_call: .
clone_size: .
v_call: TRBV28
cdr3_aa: CASRGPLRTIYF
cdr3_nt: TGTGCCAGCAGGGGGCCCCTCCGCACCATATATTTT

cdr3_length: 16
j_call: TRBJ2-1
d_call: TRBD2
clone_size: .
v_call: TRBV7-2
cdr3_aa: CASSLVAGGPSNEQFF
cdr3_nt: TGTGCCAGCAGCTTAGTAGCGGGGGGGCCCTCCAATGAGCAGTTCTTC

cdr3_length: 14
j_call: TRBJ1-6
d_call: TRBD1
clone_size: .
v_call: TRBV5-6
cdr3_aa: CASSLDRKYSPLHF
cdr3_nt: TGTGCCAGCAGCCTGGACAGGAAGTATTCACCCCTCCACTTT

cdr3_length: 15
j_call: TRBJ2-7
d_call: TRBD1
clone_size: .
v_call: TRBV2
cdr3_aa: CASSETGTESYEQYF
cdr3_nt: TGTGCCAGCAGTGAAACCGGGACAGAATCCTACGAGCAGTACTTC

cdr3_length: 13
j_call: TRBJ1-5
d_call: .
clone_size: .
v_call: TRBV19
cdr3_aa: CASKVGEDQPQHF
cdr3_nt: TGTGCCAGTAAGGTCGGGGAGGATCAGCCCCAGCATTTT

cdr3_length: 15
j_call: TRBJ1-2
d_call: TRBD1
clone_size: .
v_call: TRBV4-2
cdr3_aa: CASSQGQGDNYGYTF
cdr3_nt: TGTGCCAGCAGCCAAGGACAGGGGGACAACTATGGCTACACCTTC

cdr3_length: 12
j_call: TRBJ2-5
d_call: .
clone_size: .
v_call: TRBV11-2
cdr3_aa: CASDLVGETQYF
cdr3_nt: TGTGCCAGCGATCTAGTGGGAGAGACCCAGTACTTC

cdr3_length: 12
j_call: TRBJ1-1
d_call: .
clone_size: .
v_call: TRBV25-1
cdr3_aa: CASSEGLYEAFF
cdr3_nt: TGTGCCAGCAGTGAGGGACTATATGAAGCTTTCTTT

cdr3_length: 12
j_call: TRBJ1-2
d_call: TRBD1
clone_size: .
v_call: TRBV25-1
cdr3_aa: CATQTGGYGYTF
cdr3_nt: TGTGCCACCCAGACAGGGGGCTATGGCTACACCTTC

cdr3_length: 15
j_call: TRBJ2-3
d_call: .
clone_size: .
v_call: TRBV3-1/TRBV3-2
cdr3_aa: CASSQFQGGGDTQYF
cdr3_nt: TGTGCCAGCAGCCAGTTCCAGGGGGGAGGAGATACGCAGTATTTT

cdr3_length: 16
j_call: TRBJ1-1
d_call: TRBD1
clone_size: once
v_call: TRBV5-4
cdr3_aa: CASRLDGQGAISEAFF
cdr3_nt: TGTGCCAGCAGATTAGATGGACAGGGGGCTATTAGTGAAGCTTTCTTT

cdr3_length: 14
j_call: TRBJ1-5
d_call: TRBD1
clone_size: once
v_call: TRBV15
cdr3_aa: CATSMTGLNQPQHF
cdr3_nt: TGTGCCACCAGCATGACAGGGTTGAATCAGCCCCAGCATTTT

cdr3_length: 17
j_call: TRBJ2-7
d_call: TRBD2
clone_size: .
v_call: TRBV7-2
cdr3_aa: CASSLVVAGGYSYEQYF
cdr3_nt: TGTGCCAGCAGCTTAGTAGTAGCGGGGGGTTATTCCTACGAGCAGTACTTC

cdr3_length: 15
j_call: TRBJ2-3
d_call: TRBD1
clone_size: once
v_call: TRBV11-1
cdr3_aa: CASSLMGQGTDTQYF
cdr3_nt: TGTGCCAGCAGCTTAATGGGACAGGGCACAGATACGCAGTATTTT

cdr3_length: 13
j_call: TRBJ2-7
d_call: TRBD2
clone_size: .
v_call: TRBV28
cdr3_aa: CASSLAGDYEQYF
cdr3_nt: TGTGCCAGCAGTTTAGCGGGGGACTACGAGCAGTACTTC

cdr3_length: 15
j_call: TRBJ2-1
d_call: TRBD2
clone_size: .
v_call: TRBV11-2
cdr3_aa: CASSRTSGPYNEQFF
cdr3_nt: TGTGCCAGCAGCCGGACTAGCGGTCCCTACAATGAGCAGTTCTTC

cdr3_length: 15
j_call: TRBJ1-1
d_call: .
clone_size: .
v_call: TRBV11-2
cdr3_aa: CASSLYRSPNTEAFF
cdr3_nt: TGTGCCAGCAGTTTATATCGGAGTCCGAACACTGAAGCTTTCTTT

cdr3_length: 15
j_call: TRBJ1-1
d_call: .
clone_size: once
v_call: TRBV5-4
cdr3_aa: CASSLGVFEVTEAFF
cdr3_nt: TGTGCCAGCAGCTTGGGAGTCTTTGAAGTCACTGAAGCTTTCTTT

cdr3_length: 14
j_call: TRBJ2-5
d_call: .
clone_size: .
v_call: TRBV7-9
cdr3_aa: CASSFTGNGETQYF
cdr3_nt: TGTGCCAGCAGCTTTACAGGGAATGGGGAGACCCAGTACTTC

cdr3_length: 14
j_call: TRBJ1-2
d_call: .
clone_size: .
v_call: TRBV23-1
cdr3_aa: CASSQPAVNYGYTF
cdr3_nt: TGCGCCAGCAGTCAACCGGCGGTGAACTATGGCTACACCTTC

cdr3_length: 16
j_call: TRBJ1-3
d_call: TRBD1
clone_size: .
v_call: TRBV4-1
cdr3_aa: CASSHPGEDRAITIYF
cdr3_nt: TGCGCCAGCAGCCACCCGGGGGAGGACAGGGCGATCACCATATATTTT

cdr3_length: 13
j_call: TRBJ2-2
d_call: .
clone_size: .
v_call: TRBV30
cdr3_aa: CAWVPQGTGELFF
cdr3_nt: TGTGCCTGGGTGCCACAGGGAACCGGGGAGCTGTTTTTT

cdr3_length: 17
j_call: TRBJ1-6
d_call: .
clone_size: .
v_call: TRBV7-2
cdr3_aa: CASSLGQESSYNSPLHF
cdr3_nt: TGTGCCAGCAGCTTAGGACAGGAGAGCTCCTATAATTCACCCCTCCACTTT

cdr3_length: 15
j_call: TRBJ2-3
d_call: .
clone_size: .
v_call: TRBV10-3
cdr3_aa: CAISVGGEHTDTQYF
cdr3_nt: TGTGCCATCAGTGTAGGCGGGGAGCACACAGATACGCAGTATTTT

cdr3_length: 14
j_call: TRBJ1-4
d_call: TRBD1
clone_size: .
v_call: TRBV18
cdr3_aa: CASSRQGPNEKLFF
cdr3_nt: TGTGCCAGCTCCCGACAGGGACCTAATGAAAAACTGTTTTTT

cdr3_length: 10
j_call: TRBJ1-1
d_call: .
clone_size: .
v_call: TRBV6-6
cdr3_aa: CASSRAEAFF
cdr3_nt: TGTGCCAGCAGCAGGGCTGAAGCTTTCTTT

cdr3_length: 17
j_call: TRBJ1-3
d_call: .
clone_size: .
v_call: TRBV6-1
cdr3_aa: CASSAQNTGYSGNTIYF
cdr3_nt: TGTGCCAGCAGTGCACAGAATACAGGGTACTCTGGAAACACCATATATTTT

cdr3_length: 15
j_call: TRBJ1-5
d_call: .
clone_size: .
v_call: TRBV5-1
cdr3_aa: CASSSGLPGDQPQHF
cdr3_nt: TGCGCCAGCAGCTCGGGACTTCCGGGGGATCAGCCCCAGCATTTT

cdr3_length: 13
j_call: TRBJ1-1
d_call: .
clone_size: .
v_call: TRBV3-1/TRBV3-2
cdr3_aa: CASSRQLNTEAFF
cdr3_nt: TGTGCCAGCAGCCGGCAGTTGAACACTGAAGCTTTCTTT

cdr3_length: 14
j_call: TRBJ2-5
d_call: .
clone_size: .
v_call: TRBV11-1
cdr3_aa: CASSLVSVQETQYF
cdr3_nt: TGTGCCAGCAGCTTAGTTTCGGTTCAAGAGACCCAGTACTTC